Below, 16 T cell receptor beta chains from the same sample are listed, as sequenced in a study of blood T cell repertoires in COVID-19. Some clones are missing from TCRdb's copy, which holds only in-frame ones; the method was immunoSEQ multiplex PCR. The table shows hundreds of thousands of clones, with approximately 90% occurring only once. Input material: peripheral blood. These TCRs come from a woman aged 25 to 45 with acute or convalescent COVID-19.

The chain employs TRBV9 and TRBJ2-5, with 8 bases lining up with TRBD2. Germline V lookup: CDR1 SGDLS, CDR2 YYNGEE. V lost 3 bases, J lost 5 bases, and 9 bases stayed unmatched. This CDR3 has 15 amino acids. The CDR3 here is CASSATGRGRETQYF. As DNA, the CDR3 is TGTGCCAGCAGCGCGACCGGGAGGGGTCGGGAGACCCAGTACTTC.

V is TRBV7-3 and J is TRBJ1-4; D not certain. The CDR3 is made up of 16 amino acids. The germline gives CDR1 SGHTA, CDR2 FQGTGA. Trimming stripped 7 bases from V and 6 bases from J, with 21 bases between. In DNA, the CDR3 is TGTGCCAGCACCCTTAGGCTAGCAACCAGTTATGAAAAACTGTTTTTT. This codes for CASTLRLATSYEKLFF.

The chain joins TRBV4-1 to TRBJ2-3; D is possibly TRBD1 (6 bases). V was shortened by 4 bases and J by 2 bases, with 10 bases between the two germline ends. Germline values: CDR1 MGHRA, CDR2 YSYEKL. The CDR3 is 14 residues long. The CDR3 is CASSLRTVTDTQYF. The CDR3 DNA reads TGCGCCAGCAGCCTCAGGACAGTCACAGATACGCAGTATTTT.

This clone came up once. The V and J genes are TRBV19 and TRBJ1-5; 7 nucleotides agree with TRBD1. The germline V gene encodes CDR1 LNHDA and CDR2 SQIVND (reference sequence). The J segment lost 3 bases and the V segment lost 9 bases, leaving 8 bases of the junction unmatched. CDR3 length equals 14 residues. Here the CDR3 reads CASSYGTANQPQHF. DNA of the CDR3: TGTGCCAGCTCCTATGGGACAGCCAATCAGCCCCAGCATTTT.

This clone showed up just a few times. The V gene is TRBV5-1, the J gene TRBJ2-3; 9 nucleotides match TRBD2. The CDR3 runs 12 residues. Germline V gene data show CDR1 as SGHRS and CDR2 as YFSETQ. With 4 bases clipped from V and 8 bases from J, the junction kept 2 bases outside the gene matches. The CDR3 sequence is CASSLTSGTQYF. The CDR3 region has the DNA TGCGCCAGCAGCCTGACTAGCGGTACGCAGTATTTT.

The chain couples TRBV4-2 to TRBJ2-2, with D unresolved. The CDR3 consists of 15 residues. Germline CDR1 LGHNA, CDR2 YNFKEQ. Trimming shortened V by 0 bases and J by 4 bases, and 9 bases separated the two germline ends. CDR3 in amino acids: CASSQDLRGTGELFF. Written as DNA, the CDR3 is TGTGCCAGCAGCCAAGATCTGCGAGGCACCGGGGAGCTGTTTTTT.

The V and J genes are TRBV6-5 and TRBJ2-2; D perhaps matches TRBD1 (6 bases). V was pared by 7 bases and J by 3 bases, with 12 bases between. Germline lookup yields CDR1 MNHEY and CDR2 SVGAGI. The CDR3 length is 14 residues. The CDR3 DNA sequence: TGTGCCAGCACCGAGGACAGTTACACCGGGGAGCTGTTTTTT. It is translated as CASTEDSYTGELFF.

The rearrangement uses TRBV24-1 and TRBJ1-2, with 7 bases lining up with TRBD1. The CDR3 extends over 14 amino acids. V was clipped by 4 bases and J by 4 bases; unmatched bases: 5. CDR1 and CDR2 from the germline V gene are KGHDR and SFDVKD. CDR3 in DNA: TGTGCCACCAGTGACCCTGGACAGGTCTATGGCTACACCTTC. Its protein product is CATSDPGQVYGYTF.

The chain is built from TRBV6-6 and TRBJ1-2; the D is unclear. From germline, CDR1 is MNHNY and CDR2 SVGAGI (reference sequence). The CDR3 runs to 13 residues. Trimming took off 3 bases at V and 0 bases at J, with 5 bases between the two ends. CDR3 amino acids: CASSYRANYGYTF. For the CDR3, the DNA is TGTGCCAGCAGTTATCGGGCTAACTATGGCTACACCTTC.

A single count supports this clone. CDR3 amino acids: CSVVQGAFKNIQYF. The DNA for the CDR3 is TGCAGCGTTGTACAGGGGGCTTTCAAAAACATTCAGTACTTC. The rearrangement uses TRBV29-1 and TRBJ2-4; 9 bases are a match to TRBD1. The germline V gene has CDR1 SQVTM and CDR2 ANQGSEA. Unmatched junction bases numbered 4, after V lost 4 bases and J lost 3 bases. The CDR3 contains 14 residues.

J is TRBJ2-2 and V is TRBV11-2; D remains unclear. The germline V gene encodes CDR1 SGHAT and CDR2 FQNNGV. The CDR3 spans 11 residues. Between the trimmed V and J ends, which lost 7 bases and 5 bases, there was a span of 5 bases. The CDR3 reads CASTSTGELFF. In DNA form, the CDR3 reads TGTGCCAGCACCAGTACCGGGGAGCTGTTTTTT.

CDR3 DNA: TGTGCCAGCAGCCTCCTATCCGGGACAGGGTTCTACGAGCAGTACTTC. It yields the protein CASSLLSGTGFYEQYF. This chain connects TRBV27 to TRBJ2-7, with TRBD1 matching 9 bases. CDR3 size: 16 residues. Looked up from germline, CDR1 is MNHEY and CDR2 is SMNVEV (reference sequence). V lost 6 bases and J lost 3; bases outside the gene matches: 12.

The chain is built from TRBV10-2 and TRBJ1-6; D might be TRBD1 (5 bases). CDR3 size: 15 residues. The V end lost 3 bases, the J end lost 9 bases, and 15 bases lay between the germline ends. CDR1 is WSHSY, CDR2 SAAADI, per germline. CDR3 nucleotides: TGCGCCAGCAGTGAAGGTTGGCAGGGTGGTTCACCCCTCCACTTT. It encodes CASSEGWQGGSPLHF.

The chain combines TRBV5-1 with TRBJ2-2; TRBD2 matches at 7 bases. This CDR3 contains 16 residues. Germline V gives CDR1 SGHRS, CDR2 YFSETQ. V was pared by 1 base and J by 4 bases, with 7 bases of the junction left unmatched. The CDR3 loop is CASSLLAGDATGELFF. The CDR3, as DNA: TGCGCCAGCAGCTTGCTGGCGGGGGATGCCACCGGGGAGCTGTTTTTT.

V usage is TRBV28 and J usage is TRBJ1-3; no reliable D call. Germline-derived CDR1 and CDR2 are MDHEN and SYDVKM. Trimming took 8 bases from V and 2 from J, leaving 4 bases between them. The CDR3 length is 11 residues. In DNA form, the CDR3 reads TGTGCCAGCTTTACTGGAAACACCATATATTTT. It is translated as CASFTGNTIYF. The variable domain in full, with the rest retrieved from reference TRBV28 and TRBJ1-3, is DVKVTQSSRYLVKRTGEKVFLECVQDMDHENMFWYRQDPGLGLRLIYFSYDVKMKEKGDIPEGYSVSREKKERFSLILESASTNQTSMYLCASFTGNTIYFGEGSWLTVV.

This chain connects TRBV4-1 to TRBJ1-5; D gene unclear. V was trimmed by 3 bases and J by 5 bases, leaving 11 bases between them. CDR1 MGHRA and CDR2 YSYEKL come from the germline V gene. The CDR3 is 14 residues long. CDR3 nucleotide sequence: TGCGCCAGCAGCCAGCTAGACGGTGATCAGCCCCAGCATTTT. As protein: CASSQLDGDQPQHF.